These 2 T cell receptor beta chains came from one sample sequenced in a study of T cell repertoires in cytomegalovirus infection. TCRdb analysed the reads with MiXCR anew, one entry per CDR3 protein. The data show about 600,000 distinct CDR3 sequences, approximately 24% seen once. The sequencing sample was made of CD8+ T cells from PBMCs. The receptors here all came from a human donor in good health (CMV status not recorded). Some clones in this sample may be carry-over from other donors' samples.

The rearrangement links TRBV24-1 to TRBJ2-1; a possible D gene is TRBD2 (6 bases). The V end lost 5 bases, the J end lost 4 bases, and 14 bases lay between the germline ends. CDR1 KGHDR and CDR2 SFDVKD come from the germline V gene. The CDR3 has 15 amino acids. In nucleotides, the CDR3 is TGTGCCACCAGTGTTAGCGGAAACCTTTACAATGAGCAGTTCTTC. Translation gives CATSVSGNLYNEQFF.

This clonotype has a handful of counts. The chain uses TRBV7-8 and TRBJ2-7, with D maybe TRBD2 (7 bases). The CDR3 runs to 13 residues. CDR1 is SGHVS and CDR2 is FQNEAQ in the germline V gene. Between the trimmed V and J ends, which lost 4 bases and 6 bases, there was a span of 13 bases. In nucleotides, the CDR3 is TGTGCCAGCAGCTCTGGGGGGGCCGGCGAGCAGTACGTC. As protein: CASSSGGAGEQYV.